The T cell receptor (beta chain) under discussion was sequenced for a study of persistence of HIV-infected CD4 T cells. The stimulus was an HIV-1 Gag 15-mer peptide pool, 0.95 to 1 ug/peptide/mL. Sorting selected CD4+ T cells upregulating both CD40 ligand and CD69. Donors were HIV-1-infected adults who began suppressive ART during chronic infection. Before stimulation, PBMCs underwent CD8+ T cell depletion. As for this clone: Its antigen is still unknown.

The libraries were made with immunoSEQ version 4 in survey mode. Clones were read by immunoSEQ multiplex PCR, and TCRdb kept only the in-frame ones, dropping some. The sample includes about 20,000 clones, more than 55% of them seen just once. Germline CDR1 is KGHSH and CDR2 is LQKENI. The V end lost 4 bases, the J end lost 2 bases, and 8 bases lay between the germline ends. This CDR3 is built from 13 residues. This TCR came from an adult woman with HIV who was CMV-seropositive. The material was CD4+ T cells sorted from PBMCs after 18-hour stimulation, obtained from a patient who received antiretroviral therapy. The chain joins TRBV18 to TRBJ1-1; D gene unclear. This CDR3 is CASSLGVNTEAFF. CDR3 in DNA: TGTGCCAGCTCACTGGGCGTAAACACTGAAGCTTTCTTT.